The 19 T cell receptor beta chains given below trace back to one sample, sequenced in a study of Ad26.COV2.S vaccination and SARS-CoV-2 variants. TCRdb's table, derived via immunoSEQ multiplex PCR, lists solely in-frame clones and lacks some. The sample shows roughly 400,000 clones, approximately 90% of them seen only once. Treatment: over 15 received Ad26.COV2.S at low or high dose, single or two shots; roughly 5 received placebo; per-sample allocation not given. All samples were drawn on day 63, counting from the first vaccine or placebo injection. The starting material was peripheral blood, obtained in a trial of Ad26.COV2.S vaccine versus placebo. The receptors derive from a person aged 18-60 years who received the Ad26.COV2.S COVID-19 vaccine or a placebo.

This sequence joins TRBV7-8 and TRBJ2-3; 10 positions agree with TRBD2. V gave up 8 bases and J gave up 5 bases; unmatched junction bases: 4. This CDR3 spans 13 amino acids. CDR1 is SGHVS, CDR2 FQNEAQ, per germline. CDR3: CASQRGGVDTQYF. Written as DNA, the CDR3 is TGTGCCAGCCAGCGGGGGGGTGTAGATACGCAGTATTTT.

V usage is TRBV6-5 and J usage is TRBJ2-7; D may be TRBD2 (6 bases). The CDR3 consists of 15 residues. The germline V and J ends were trimmed by 0 bases and 3 bases, with 12 bases remaining between them. Germline V lookup: CDR1 MNHEY, CDR2 SVGAGI. The CDR3 loop reads CASSYSEGQVYEQYF. Written as DNA, the CDR3 is TGTGCCAGCAGTTACTCGGAGGGGCAGGTCTACGAGCAGTACTTC.

This chain joins TRBV19 and TRBJ2-4, with no clear D. In germline, CDR1 is LNHDA, CDR2 SQIVND (reference sequence). There are 14 residues in the CDR3. V lost 5 bases and J lost 5, with 13 bases in between. The CDR3 DNA sequence: TGTGCCAGTAGTTCACAGTTTAAAGAAAACATTCAGTACTTC. Its protein product is CASSSQFKENIQYF.

The rearrangement joins TRBV20-1 to TRBJ2-4; no clear D gene. Germline V gene lookup returns CDR1 DFQATT and CDR2 SNEGSKA (reference sequence). V lost 3 bases and J 0 bases, leaving 12 bases between the germline ends. The CDR3 totals 15 residues. CDR3 coding DNA: TGCAGTGCTAGTCGTATCGGTCTAGCCAAAAACATTCAGTACTTC. Amino acid sequence: CSASRIGLAKNIQYF.

This chain uses TRBV9 with TRBJ2-5; D is undetermined. CDR3 length: 14 residues. The V and J ends lost 2 bases and 1 base respectively, with 9 bases between them. The germline V gene encodes CDR1 SGDLS and CDR2 YYNGEE. CDR3 loop: CASSVDLGQETQYF. The CDR3, as DNA: TGTGCCAGCAGCGTCGACCTAGGCCAAGAGACCCAGTACTTC.

V gene TRBV5-1 combines with J gene TRBJ2-5; D gene uncertain. CDR1 and CDR2 from the germline V gene are SGHRS and YFSETQ. The CDR3 loop spans 15 amino acids. Trimming took off 5 bases at V and 4 bases at J, with 18 bases between the two ends. The CDR3 sequence is CASRTDSRVTETQYF. CDR3 coding DNA: TGCGCCAGCAGGACCGATTCGAGAGTGACAGAGACCCAGTACTTC.

The rearrangement links TRBV27 to TRBJ1-5, with TRBD1 matching 11 bases. The junction had 6 bases not matched to a gene; V was cut back by 3 bases and J by 11 bases. Germline values: CDR1 MNHEY, CDR2 SMNVEV (reference sequence). This CDR3 has 14 residues. The DNA of the CDR3 is TGTGCCAGCAGTTTCCTTGGACAGGGGGCGGCCCAGCATTTT. Its protein is CASSFLGQGAAQHF.

This chain connects TRBV2 to TRBJ2-7, with D tentatively TRBD2 (6 bases). With 3 bases removed from V and 3 bases from J, the gap between germline ends came to 12 bases. The length of the CDR3 is 14 residues. The germline CDR1 and CDR2 sequences are SNHLY and FYNNEI. The CDR3 nucleotides read TGTGCCAGCAGTGAGACACTAGCTTTCTACGAGCAGTACTTC. It is translated as CASSETLAFYEQYF.

This chain uses TRBV30 with TRBJ1-6; D is unresolved. The length of the CDR3 is 15 residues. Germline values: CDR1 GTSNPN, CDR2 SVGIG (reference sequence). The V end lost 0 bases, the J end lost 0 bases, and 6 bases lay between the germline ends. Here the CDR3 reads CAWSVVSSYNSPLHF. CDR3 nucleotides: TGTGCCTGGAGTGTTGTGAGCTCCTATAATTCACCCCTCCACTTT.

The rearrangement joins TRBV2 to TRBJ2-2; perhaps TRBD2 as D (6 bases). V was trimmed by 7 bases and J by 4 bases, leaving 16 bases between them. The CDR3 contains 15 residues. Germline V lookup: CDR1 SNHLY, CDR2 FYNNEI. The CDR3 region is CASKGGLVSTGELFF. The CDR3 nucleotides read TGTGCCAGCAAAGGAGGGTTGGTGAGCACCGGGGAGCTGTTTTTT.

The chain couples TRBV12-3 or TRBV12-4 to TRBJ1-6; a weak D match, TRBD1 (6 bases). The CDR3 has 13 amino acids. The germline V and J ends were trimmed by 4 bases and 9 bases, with 10 bases remaining between them. The CDR3: CASSSEGGSPLHF. CDR3 nucleotides: TGTGCCAGCAGTTCCGAGGGGGGTTCACCCCTCCACTTT.

The V call is TRBV7-8, the J call TRBJ1-6; 7 bases map to TRBD1. The J segment lost 7 bases and the V segment lost 4 bases, leaving 19 bases of the junction unmatched. CDR3 size: 19 residues. Germline CDR1 is SGHVS and CDR2 is FQNEAQ. In nucleotides, the CDR3 is TGTGCCAGCAGCTCACAACCGATCCCAACGACAGGGAACAATTCACCCCTCCACTTT. It is translated as CASSSQPIPTTGNNSPLHF. The full variable domain, in which reference TRBV7-8 and TRBJ1-6 provide the parts outside the CDR3, is GAGVSQSPRYKVAKRGQDVALRCDPISGHVSLFWYQQALGQGPEFLTYFQNEAQLDKSGLPSDRFFAERPEGSVSTLKIQRTQQEDSAVYLCASSSQPIPTTGNNSPLHFGNGTRLTVT.

To note about this clone: Other DNA sequences in the same sample also yield this CDR3. The chain joins TRBV16 to TRBJ1-1; the D is unclear. Germline CDR1 is KGHSY and CDR2 is FQNENV. Trimming took 2 bases from V and 1 from J, leaving 5 bases between them. This CDR3 is 13 amino acids long. The CDR3 sequence is CASSQQGNTEAFF. DNA of the CDR3: TGTGCCAGCAGCCAACAAGGGAACACTGAAGCTTTCTTT.

The chain combines TRBV13 with TRBJ2-7, with a weak D call TRBD1 (5 bases). Trimming cost V 0 bases and J 3 bases, with 21 bases left between them. Germline loops: CDR1 PRHDT, CDR2 FYEKMQ (reference sequence). The CDR3 is made up of 18 amino acids. The CDR3 spells CASSLGDNNEKSGYEQYF. The CDR3 DNA reads TGTGCCAGCAGCTTAGGGGACAACAATGAAAAAAGTGGCTACGAGCAGTACTTC.

J is TRBJ2-7 and V is TRBV6-5; D gene unclear. With 0 bases removed from V and 5 bases from J, the gap between germline ends came to 5 bases. In germline, CDR1 is MNHEY, CDR2 SVGAGI. CDR3 size: 12 residues. CDR3 sequence (DNA): TGTGCCAGCAGTTACTCTAGTGACGAGCAGTACTTC. This sequence encodes CASSYSSDEQYF.

Note on this clone: Germline and junction disagree at one end, which may indicate a read error. The CDR3 region has the DNA TGTGCCAGCAGCGAACGGGACAGGATGGATTTT. Residues: CASSERDRMDF. The V and J genes are TRBV13 and TRBJ2-3; 8 nucleotides match TRBD1. There are 11 residues in the CDR3. Germline CDR1 reads PRHDT; CDR2 reads FYEKMQ (reference sequence).

A single count supports this clone. V and J are TRBV9 and TRBJ1-2; D is possibly TRBD1 (5 bases). The CDR3 length is 18 residues. V lost 2 bases, J lost 4 bases, and 24 bases lay in between. Germline V CDR1 and CDR2: SGDLS, YYNGEE. CDR3 loop: CASSVLLDWDGDIYGYTF. DNA for the CDR3: TGTGCCAGCAGCGTCCTTTTAGATTGGGACGGAGATATCTATGGCTACACCTTC. The whole variable domain, remainder taken from reference TRBV9 and TRBJ1-2, is DSGVTQTPKHLITATGQRVTLRCSPRSGDLSVYWYQQSLDQGLQFLIQYYNGEERAKGNILERFSAQQFPDLHSELNLSSLELGDSALYFCASSVLLDWDGDIYGYTFGSGTRLTVV.

Points on this clone: Within the sample, other DNA sequences also encode this same CDR3. The V and J genes are TRBV6-2 or TRBV6-3 and TRBJ2-7; D is unclear. Germline V gives CDR1 MNHEY, CDR2 SVGEGT. There are 12 residues in the CDR3. V gave up 3 bases and J gave up 4 bases, with 7 bases separating them. The CDR3 is CASSYPLYEQYF. CDR3 DNA: TGTGCCAGCAGTTATCCCCTTTACGAGCAGTACTTC.

The chain combines TRBV6-6 with TRBJ1-6, with D possibly TRBD1 on 5 matching bases. Trimming removed 2 bases at V and 9 bases at J, with 11 bases between. CDR1 and CDR2 from the germline V gene are MNHNY and SVGAGI (reference sequence). There are 14 residues in the CDR3. The CDR3 DNA is TGTGCCAGCAGTTACGCGGGGGAGGGTTCACCCCTCCACTTT. It yields the protein CASSYAGEGSPLHF.